This TCR beta chain was observed in a study of CD8 T cells in Susac syndrome. RNA in amounts of roughly 0.5 to 1 ug was reverse transcribed with random hexamers. MiXCR was run by TCRdb on the immunoSEQ multiplex PCR reads, yielding one entry per CDR3 protein. The sample has about 210,000 distinct CDR3 sequences, about 94% seen once. While CD8+ and CD4+ T cells were isolated negatively, TEMRA cells were enriched by FACS. Germline V CDR1 and CDR2: LGHNT, FRNRAP. This CDR3 spans 10 amino acids. V gave up 5 bases and J gave up 8 bases, with 6 bases separating them. Material: CD4+ T cells from PBMCs. The sequence was collected from a human donor with Susac syndrome. The chain uses TRBV12-5 and TRBJ1-1, with unresolved D. CDR3 DNA sequence: TGTGCTAGTGGTACACTCGAAGCTTTCTTT. Encoded protein: CASGTLEAFF.